This TCR beta chain was recovered during a study of T-cell reconstitution after alpha-beta-depleted transplantation in children. This clonotype was counted a few times. Unique molecular identifiers were incorporated during preparation of the TCRbeta library. TCRdb passed the PCR reads through MiXCR, listing each CDR3 protein once. Among more than 250,000 distinct CDR3 sequences listed, approximately 9.6% were seen once. Germline V gene sequence: CDR1 SGHVS, CDR2 FQNEAQ. Trimming removed 5 bases at V and 1 base at J, with 19 bases between. The CDR3 has 17 residues. V is TRBV7-8 and J is TRBJ2-3, with a tentative D call TRBD2 (6 bases). This TCR came from a human donor who donated a stem cell graft to a child with SCID. The sequences come from PBMCs from the stem cell graft donor, collected from the stem cell graft. The CDR3 spells CASSLPAGTGGTDTQYF. The CDR3, as DNA: TGTGCCAGCAGCCTCCCCGCGGGAACAGGAGGCACAGATACGCAGTATTTT.